The 4 T cell receptor beta chains listed next were all sequenced from one sample in a study of blood T cell repertoires in COVID-19. The protocol was immunoSEQ multiplex PCR, while the TCRdb copy is restricted to in-frame clones and leaves out a portion. The sample shows under 45,000 clones, roughly 80% of them seen only once. The source material was peripheral blood. The receptors come from a human donor in a cohort sampled during active COVID-19.

The chain has TRBV9 and TRBJ1-4; D might be TRBD1 (6 bases). V was shortened by 3 bases and J by 3 bases, with 15 bases between the two germline ends. The CDR3 sequence is 16 residues long. Germline loops: CDR1 SGDLS, CDR2 YYNGEE. CDR3 nucleotide sequence: TGTGCCAGCAGCGAGGGGGGGCTCTCGGCTAATGAAAAACTGTTTTTT. Protein product: CASSEGGLSANEKLFF.

The rearrangement joins TRBV6-5 to TRBJ2-1; 14 bases map to TRBD2. Trimming at V came to 3 bases and at J to 6 bases, leaving 4 bases not matched to a gene. The germline gives CDR1 MNHEY, CDR2 SVGAGI. The CDR3 is 16 residues long. This chain's CDR3 is CASSYPGTSGGNEQFF. DNA for the CDR3: TGTGCCAGCAGTTATCCCGGGACTAGCGGGGGCAATGAGCAGTTCTTC.

The rearrangement joins TRBV19 to TRBJ1-2, with D perhaps matching TRBD1 (6 bases). CDR3 size: 15 residues. Germline assignment: CDR1 LNHDA and CDR2 SQIVND (reference sequence). V shed 5 bases and J shed 0 bases, with 13 bases lying between them. This CDR3 is CASSGRAGANYGYTF. The CDR3 bases are TGTGCCAGTAGTGGGAGAGCAGGGGCTAACTATGGCTACACCTTC.

This chain joins TRBV6-1 and TRBJ1-1; TRBD1 might be the D (6 bases). The length of the CDR3 is 14 residues. CDR1 and CDR2 (germline): MNHNS, SASEGT. V was shortened by 3 bases and J by 2 bases, with 10 bases between the two germline ends. CDR3 sequence: CASSEDSTNTEAFF. The CDR3 nucleotides read TGTGCCAGCAGTGAGGACAGCACTAACACTGAAGCTTTCTTT.